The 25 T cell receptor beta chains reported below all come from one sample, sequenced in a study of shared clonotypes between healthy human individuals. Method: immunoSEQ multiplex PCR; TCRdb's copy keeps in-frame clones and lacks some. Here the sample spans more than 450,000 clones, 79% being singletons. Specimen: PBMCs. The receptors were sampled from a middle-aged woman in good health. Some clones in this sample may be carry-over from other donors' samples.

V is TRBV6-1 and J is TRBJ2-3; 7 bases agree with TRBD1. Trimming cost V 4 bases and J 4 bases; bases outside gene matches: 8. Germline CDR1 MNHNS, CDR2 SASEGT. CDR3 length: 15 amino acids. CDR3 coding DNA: TGTGCCAGCAGTGCCCCAGCCCAGGGGGCAGATACGCAGTATTTT. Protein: CASSAPAQGADTQYF.

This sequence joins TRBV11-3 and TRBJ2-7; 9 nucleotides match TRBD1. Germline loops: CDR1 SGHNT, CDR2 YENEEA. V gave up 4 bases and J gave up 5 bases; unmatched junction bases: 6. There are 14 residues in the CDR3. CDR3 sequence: CASSSRDRAHEQYF. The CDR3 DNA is TGTGCCAGCAGCTCCCGGGACAGGGCCCACGAGCAGTACTTC.

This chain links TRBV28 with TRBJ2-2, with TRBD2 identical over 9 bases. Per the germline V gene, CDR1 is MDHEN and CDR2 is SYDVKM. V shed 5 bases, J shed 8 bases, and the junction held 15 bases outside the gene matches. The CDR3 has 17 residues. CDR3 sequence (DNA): TGTGCCAGCAGTCCCCCCACCTCTAGCGGGATCTTAGGGGAGCTGTTTTTT. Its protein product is CASSPPTSSGILGELFF.

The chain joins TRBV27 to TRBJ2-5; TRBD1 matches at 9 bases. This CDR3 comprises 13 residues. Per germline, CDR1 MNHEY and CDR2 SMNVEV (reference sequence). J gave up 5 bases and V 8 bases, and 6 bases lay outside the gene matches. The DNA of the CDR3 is TGTGCCAGCGGGGACAGGGAGGAGGAGACCCAGTACTTC. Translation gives CASGDREEETQYF.

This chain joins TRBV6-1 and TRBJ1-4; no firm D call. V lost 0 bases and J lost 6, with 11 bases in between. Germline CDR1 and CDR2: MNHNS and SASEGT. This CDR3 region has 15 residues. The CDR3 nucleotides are TGTGCCAGCAGTGAAGCGCAGTCAGCGTATGAAAAACTGTTTTTT. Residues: CASSEAQSAYEKLFF.

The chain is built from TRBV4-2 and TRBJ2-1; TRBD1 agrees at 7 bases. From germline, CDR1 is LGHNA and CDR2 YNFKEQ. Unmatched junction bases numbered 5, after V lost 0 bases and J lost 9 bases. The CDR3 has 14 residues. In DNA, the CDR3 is TGTGCCAGCAGCCAAGAAAGGGGGCGCGGTGAGCAGTTCTTC. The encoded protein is CASSQERGRGEQFF.

The CDR3 here is CASSFAFHQPQHF. The CDR3 bases are TGTGCCAGCAGCTTTGCGTTCCATCAGCCCCAGCATTTT. The chain uses TRBV7-9 and TRBJ1-5; D gene unclear. The CDR3 has 13 amino acids. V was clipped by 3 bases and J by 5 bases, with 8 bases between them. Germline CDR1 reads SEHNR; CDR2 reads FQNEAQ (reference sequence).

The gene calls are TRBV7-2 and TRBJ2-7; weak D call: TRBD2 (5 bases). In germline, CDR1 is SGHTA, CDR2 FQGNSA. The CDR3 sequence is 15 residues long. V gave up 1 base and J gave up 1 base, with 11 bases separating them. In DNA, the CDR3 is TGTGCCAGCAGCTTAGAGTGGGAGCTTTCCTACGAGCAGTACTTC. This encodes CASSLEWELSYEQYF.

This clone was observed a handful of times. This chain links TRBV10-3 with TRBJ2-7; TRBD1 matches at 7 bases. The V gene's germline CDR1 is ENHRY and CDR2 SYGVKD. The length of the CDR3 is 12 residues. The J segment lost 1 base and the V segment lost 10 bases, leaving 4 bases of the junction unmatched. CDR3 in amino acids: CATRQGSYEQYF. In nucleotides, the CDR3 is TGTGCCACGCGACAGGGTTCCTACGAGCAGTACTTC.

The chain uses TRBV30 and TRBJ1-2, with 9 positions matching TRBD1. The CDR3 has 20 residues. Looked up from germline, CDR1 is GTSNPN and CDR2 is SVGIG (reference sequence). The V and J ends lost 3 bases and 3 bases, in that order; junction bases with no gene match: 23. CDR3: CAWSRTPTGTGRPRYYGYTF. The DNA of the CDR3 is TGTGCCTGGAGCCGGACCCCTACAGGGACAGGGAGACCGAGATACTATGGCTACACCTTC.

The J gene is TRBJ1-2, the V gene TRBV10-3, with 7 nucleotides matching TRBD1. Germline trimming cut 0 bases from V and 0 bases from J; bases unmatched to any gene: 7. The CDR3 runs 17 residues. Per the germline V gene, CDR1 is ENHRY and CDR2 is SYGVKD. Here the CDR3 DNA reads TGTGCCATCAGTGAGTCGGCAGGGGGTGGGGCTAACTATGGCTACACCTTC. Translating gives CAISESAGGGANYGYTF.

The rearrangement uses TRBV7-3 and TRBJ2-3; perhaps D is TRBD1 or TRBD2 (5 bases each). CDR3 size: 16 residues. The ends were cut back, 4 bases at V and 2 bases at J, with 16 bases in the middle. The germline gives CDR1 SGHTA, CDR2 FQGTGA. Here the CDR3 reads CASSWSGGRNTDTQYF. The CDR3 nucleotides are TGTGCCAGCAGCTGGAGTGGGGGACGCAACACAGATACGCAGTATTTT.

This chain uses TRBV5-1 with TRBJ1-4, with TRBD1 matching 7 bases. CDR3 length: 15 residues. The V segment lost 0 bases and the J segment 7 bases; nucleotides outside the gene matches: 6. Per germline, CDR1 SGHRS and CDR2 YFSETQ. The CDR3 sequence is CASSLDDRVAEKLFF. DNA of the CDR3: TGCGCCAGCAGCTTGGATGACAGGGTGGCTGAAAAACTGTTTTTT. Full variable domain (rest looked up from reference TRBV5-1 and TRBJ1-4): KAGVTQTPRYLIKTRGQQVTLSCSPISGHRSVSWYQQTPGQGLQFLFEYFSETQRNKGNFPGRFSGRQFSNSRSEMNVSTLELGDSALYLCASSLDDRVAEKLFFGSGTQLSVL.

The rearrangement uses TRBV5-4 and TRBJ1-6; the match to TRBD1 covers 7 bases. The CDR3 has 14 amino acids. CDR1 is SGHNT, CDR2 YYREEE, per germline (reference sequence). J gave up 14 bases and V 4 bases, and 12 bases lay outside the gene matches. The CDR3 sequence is CASSTDSPTGALHF. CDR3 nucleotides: TGTGCCAGCAGCACCGACAGTCCAACAGGGGCCCTCCACTTT.

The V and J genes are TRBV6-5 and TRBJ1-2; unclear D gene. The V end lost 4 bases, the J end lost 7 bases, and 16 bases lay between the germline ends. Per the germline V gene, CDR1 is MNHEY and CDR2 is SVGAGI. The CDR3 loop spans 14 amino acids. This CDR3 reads CASSSPAQDPGYTF. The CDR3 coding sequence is TGTGCCAGCAGTTCCCCGGCCCAAGACCCTGGCTACACCTTC.

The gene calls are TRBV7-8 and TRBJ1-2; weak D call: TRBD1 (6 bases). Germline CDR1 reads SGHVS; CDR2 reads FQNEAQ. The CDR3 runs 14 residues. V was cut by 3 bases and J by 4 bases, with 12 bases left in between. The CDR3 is CASSLDSYFYGYTF. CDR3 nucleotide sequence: TGTGCCAGCAGCTTGGACAGTTACTTCTATGGCTACACCTTC.

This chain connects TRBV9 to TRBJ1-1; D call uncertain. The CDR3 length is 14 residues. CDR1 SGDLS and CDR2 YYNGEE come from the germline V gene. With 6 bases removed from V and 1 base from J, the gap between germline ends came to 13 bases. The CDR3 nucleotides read TGTGCCAGCAACGCGGCAAGTGGGAACACTGAAGCTTTCTTT. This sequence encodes CASNAASGNTEAFF.

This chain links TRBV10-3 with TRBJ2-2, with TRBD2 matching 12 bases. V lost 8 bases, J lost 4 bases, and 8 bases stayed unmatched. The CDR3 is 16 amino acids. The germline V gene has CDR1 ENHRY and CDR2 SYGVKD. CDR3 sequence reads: CAIAPLAGGTTGELFF. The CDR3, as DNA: TGTGCCATCGCCCCACTAGCGGGAGGAACCACCGGGGAGCTGTTTTTT.

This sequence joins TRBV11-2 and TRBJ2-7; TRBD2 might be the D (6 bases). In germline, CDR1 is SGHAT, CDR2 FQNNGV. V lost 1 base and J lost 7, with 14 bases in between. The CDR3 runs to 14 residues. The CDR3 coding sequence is TGTGCCAGCAGCTTAGCCGGACTACCAGGGGAGCAGTACTTC. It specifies CASSLAGLPGEQYF.

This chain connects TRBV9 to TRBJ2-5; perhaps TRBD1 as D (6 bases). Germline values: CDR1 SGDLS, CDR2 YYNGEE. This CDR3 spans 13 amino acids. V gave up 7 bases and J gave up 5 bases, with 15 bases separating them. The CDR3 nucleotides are TGTGCCAGCGGCGAACAGGGCACCGAGACCCAGTACTTC. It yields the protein CASGEQGTETQYF. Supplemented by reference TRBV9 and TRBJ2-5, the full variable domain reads DSGVTQTPKHLITATGQRVTLRCSPRSGDLSVYWYQQSLDQGLQFLIQYYNGEERAKGNILERFSAQQFPDLHSELNLSSLELGDSALYFCASGEQGTETQYFGPGTRLLVL.

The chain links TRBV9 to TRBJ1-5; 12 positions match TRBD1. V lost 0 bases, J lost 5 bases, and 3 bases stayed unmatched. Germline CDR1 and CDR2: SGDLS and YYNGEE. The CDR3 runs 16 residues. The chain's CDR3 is CASSVGGQGADQPQHF. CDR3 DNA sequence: TGTGCCAGCAGCGTAGGGGGACAGGGGGCTGATCAGCCCCAGCATTTT.

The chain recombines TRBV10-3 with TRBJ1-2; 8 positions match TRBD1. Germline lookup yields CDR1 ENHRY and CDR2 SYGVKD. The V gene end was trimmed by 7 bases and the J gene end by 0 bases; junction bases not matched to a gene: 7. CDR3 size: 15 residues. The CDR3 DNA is TGTGCCATCACACCGGGACAGGCGACTAACTATGGCTACACCTTC. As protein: CAITPGQATNYGYTF.

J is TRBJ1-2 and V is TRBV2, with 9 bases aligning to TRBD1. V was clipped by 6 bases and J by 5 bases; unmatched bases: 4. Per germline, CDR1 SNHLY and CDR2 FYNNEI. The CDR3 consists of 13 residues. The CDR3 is CASRGQGIYGYTF. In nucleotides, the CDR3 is TGTGCCAGCAGGGGACAGGGAATTTATGGCTACACCTTC.

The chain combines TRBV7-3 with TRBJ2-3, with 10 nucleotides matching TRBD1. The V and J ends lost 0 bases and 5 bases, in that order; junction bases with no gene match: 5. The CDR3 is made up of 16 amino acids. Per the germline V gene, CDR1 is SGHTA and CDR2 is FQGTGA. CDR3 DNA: TGTGCCAGCAGCTTAACGGCCGGACAGGGGGTAGATACGCAGTATTTT. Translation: CASSLTAGQGVDTQYF.

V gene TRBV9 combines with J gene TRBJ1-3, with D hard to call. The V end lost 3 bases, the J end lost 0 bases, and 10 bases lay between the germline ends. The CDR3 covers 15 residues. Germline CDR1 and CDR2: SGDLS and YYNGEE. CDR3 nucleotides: TGTGCCAGCAGCGCCCGGGAGGTCTCTGGAAACACCATATATTTT. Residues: CASSAREVSGNTIYF.